Detailed here is one T cell receptor (beta chain). As handled by the study authors: Amplification from reference gene primers served as the basis for estimated nucleated cell counts. Libraries were prepared by immunoSEQ multiplex PCR; TCRdb keeps only in-frame clonotypes and omits some of them. V, J and clone size are taken as reported in that table, and D and trimming were inferred from the DNA itself. The table records roughly 160,000 clones, roughly 70% of them present only once. The V gene lost 2 bases and the J gene lost 5 bases, with 15 bases spanning the gap. The CDR3 sequence is 15 residues long. Germline V gene sequence: CDR1 LNHDA, CDR2 SQIVND (reference sequence). This sample is part of a study of blood T cell repertoires in COVID-19. Study-level information: COVID-19 samples from acute and convalescent phases originated in the United States, Italy and Spain. In each case, the material was cDNA or gDNA derived from T cells, B-cell-depleted T cells, or PBMCs.

The sample comprised peripheral blood. This chain links TRBV19 with TRBJ2-5; D might be TRBD1 (6 bases). The sequence was collected from a woman aged 80 or over with acute or convalescent COVID-19. CDR3: CASSIRNRDGETQYF. Here the CDR3 DNA reads TGTGCCAGTAGTATAAGGAACAGGGATGGGGAGACCCAGTACTTC.